This T cell receptor beta chain appears in the sequencing data of a study of cytomegalovirus exposure and HLA in healthy donors. PCR amplification relied on 60 Vbeta primers (plus 13 Jbeta primers). Some clones are missing from TCRdb's copy, which holds only in-frame ones; the method was immunoSEQ multiplex PCR. The table includes about 120,000 clones, about 8.6% detected once. Germline values: CDR1 MNHEY, CDR2 SVGAGI. The V gene end was trimmed by 7 bases and the J gene end by 8 bases; junction bases not matched to a gene: 11. The CDR3 runs 14 residues. The receptor was isolated from a woman aged 40 to 50 in good health and CMV-seropositive. J is TRBJ1-2 and V is TRBV6-5, with 9 positions matching TRBD1. Sample: PBMCs. The CDR3 loop is CASTRDRELGGYTF. The CDR3, as DNA: TGTGCCAGCACCCGGGACAGGGAGCTTGGGGGCTACACCTTC.